The rows below give T cell receptor beta chains drawn from one sample of a study of cytomegalovirus exposure and HLA in healthy donors. Some clones are missing from TCRdb's copy, which holds only in-frame ones; the method was immunoSEQ multiplex PCR. The data show 140,000 to 150,000 clones, around 79% seen once. Material: PBMCs. The source is a woman in her 40s in good health and CMV-seropositive. The conserved cysteine and the conserved F or W are not part of the CDR3 here.

TRBV28,10,ASSLRDQPQH
TRBV6-1,12,ASRDQGAIGELF
TRBV6-1,13,ASSRGQAPNQPQH
TRBV28,12,ASKGQGAYYGYT
TRBV7-9,13,ASSFGTGGSYEQY
TRBV6-1,13,ASSTPVGRGGEAF
TRBV6-1,12,ASRGLGRQETQY
TRBV6-6,11,ASSSREVGGYT
TRBV5-1,11,ASSLDRGSGYT
TRBV25-1,12,ATGPAGGLETQY
TRBV6-5,13,ASSTTRESNSPLH
TRBV6-1,14,ASSEGQGASYNEQF
TRBV2,10,ASSSRGGEQY
TRBV27,13,ASSLGRGGAYEQY
TRBV28,13,ASSRTTDSSQPQH
TRBV10-1,13,ATQRAGGSYNEQF
TRBV5-1,11,ASSLAGYTEAF
TRBV2,10,ASSVQGCEAF
TRBV5-1,12,ASSWTGTTYEQY
TRBV6-5,11,ATNHRDSNEQY
TRBV6-1,13,ASSGGWIYNSPLH
TRBV5-1,14,ASSPPLSGVYNEQF